Below are 12 T cell receptor beta chains sequenced from a single sample in a study of shared clonotypes between healthy human individuals. This table comes from immunoSEQ multiplex PCR, and its TCRdb copy is limited to in-frame clones, with some not included. The table has hundreds of thousands of clones, 90% to 96% seen once. Material: naive CD4+ T cells sorted from blood. The sample's subset: CD45RA+ positively selected. These receptors all come from a woman aged 25 to 39 in good health.

The chain joins TRBV7-3 to TRBJ2-4; a weak D match, TRBD1 (6 bases). The V end was cut by 6 bases, the J end by 7 bases, with 13 bases between. The CDR3 covers 13 residues. The germline CDR1 and CDR2 sequences are SGHTA and FQGTGA. As DNA, the CDR3 is TGTGCCAGCAGGCCGACAGGAAGTAACATTCAGTACTTC. Its translation: CASRPTGSNIQYF.

The chain employs TRBV5-1 and TRBJ2-7; D is possibly TRBD1 (6 bases). The V gene's germline CDR1 is SGHRS and CDR2 YFSETQ. The CDR3 extends over 15 amino acids. Trimming cost V 5 bases and J 0 bases, with 15 bases left between them. CDR3 sequence: CASRPQGMFSYEQYF. The CDR3, as DNA: TGCGCCAGCAGACCACAGGGAATGTTCTCCTACGAGCAGTACTTC.

This clone was picked up a small number of times. CDR3 sequence reads: CASRTGVPQYF. The CDR3 bases are TGTGCCAGCAGGACAGGGGTTCCGCAGTACTTC. V gene TRBV2 combines with J gene TRBJ2-7; 8 positions agree with TRBD1. The germline V gene has CDR1 SNHLY and CDR2 FYNNEI. The trim removed 6 bases at V and 9 bases at J, leaving 4 bases unmatched. The length of the CDR3 is 11 residues.

CDR3: CASSGTGEKLFF. CDR3 coding DNA: TGTGCCAGCAGCGGAACAGGGGAAAAACTGTTTTTT. This chain uses TRBV5-6 with TRBJ1-4; possibly TRBD1 for D (6 bases). CDR3 size: 12 residues. Germline CDR1 reads SGHDT; CDR2 reads YYEEEE. Trimming pared 4 bases from V and 8 bases from J, leaving 9 bases between.

Of note for this clone: The junction differs from germline at one of its ends, possibly a read error. This chain links TRBV28 with TRBJ2-1; unclear D gene. CDR3 length: 14 residues. Looked up from germline, CDR1 is MDHEN and CDR2 is SYDVKM. The CDR3: CANGPNLSSNEQFF. The CDR3 region has the DNA TGTGCCAACGGGCCCAACCTTTCCTCCAATGAGCAGTTCTTC. Variable domain in full (rest from reference TRBV28 and TRBJ2-1): DVKVTQSSRYLVKRTGEKVFLECVQDMDHENMFWYRQDPGLGLRLIYFSYDVKMKEKGDIPEGYSVSREKKERFSLILESASTNQTSMYLCANGPNLSSNEQFFGPGTRLTVL.

This rearrangement joins TRBV4-1 to TRBJ2-5, with D possibly being TRBD1 or TRBD2 (5 bases each). V lost 1 base to trimming and J lost 5 bases, with 17 bases between them. Germline V lookup: CDR1 MGHRA, CDR2 YSYEKL. This CDR3 comprises 16 residues. The CDR3 protein is CASSQVGQGRRETQYF. CDR3 nucleotides: TGCGCCAGCAGCCAAGTAGGGCAGGGACGGCGGGAGACCCAGTACTTC.

This clone has just a few counts. The V and J genes are TRBV2 and TRBJ1-1; D ambiguous. The germline V gene encodes CDR1 SNHLY and CDR2 FYNNEI. V lost 5 bases to trimming and J lost 4 bases, with 14 bases between them. The CDR3 is 14 residues long. The DNA for the CDR3 is TGTGCCAGCAGTTCGGGGTTTCTGGGCACTGAAGCTTTCTTT. As protein: CASSSGFLGTEAFF.

The chain employs TRBV28 and TRBJ1-1, with 8 bases that match TRBD1. The CDR3 runs 16 residues. Germline V gene data show CDR1 as MDHEN and CDR2 as SYDVKM. V lost 2 bases, J lost 1 base, and 6 bases stayed unmatched. CDR3 amino acids: CASSLRPGTGNTEAFF. CDR3 coding DNA: TGTGCCAGCAGTTTAAGGCCCGGGACAGGGAACACTGAAGCTTTCTTT.

This chain uses TRBV18 with TRBJ1-2; D is perhaps TRBD1 (6 bases). Germline loops: CDR1 KGHSH, CDR2 LQKENI. V was trimmed by 1 base and J by 6 bases, leaving 15 bases between them. This CDR3 region has 15 residues. CDR3 protein: CASSPRQGLSDGYTF. For the CDR3, the DNA is TGTGCCAGCTCACCACGTCAGGGGCTTAGCGATGGCTACACCTTC.

J is TRBJ1-2 and V is TRBV2; no definite D call. The germline V and J ends were trimmed by 4 bases and 0 bases, with 6 bases remaining between them. The CDR3 loop spans 13 amino acids. Germline V gives CDR1 SNHLY, CDR2 FYNNEI. In DNA form, the CDR3 reads TGTGCCAGCAGTGCCGGTCCTAACTATGGCTACACCTTC. It is translated as CASSAGPNYGYTF.

The chain joins TRBV2 to TRBJ1-1, with D perhaps matching TRBD1 (5 bases). This CDR3 comprises 13 residues. V lost 3 bases and J 3 bases, leaving 8 bases between the germline ends. Germline V gene data show CDR1 as SNHLY and CDR2 as FYNNEI. Here the CDR3 reads CASSDQGDTEAFF. The CDR3 bases are TGTGCCAGCAGTGATCAAGGGGACACTGAAGCTTTCTTT.

The chain joins TRBV4-1 to TRBJ2-1; the D is unclear. CDR3 length equals 14 residues. Germline V gene data show CDR1 as MGHRA and CDR2 as YSYEKL. Trimming removed 1 base at V and 7 bases at J, with 11 bases between. The CDR3 loop reads CASSQGPLKNEQFF. Written as DNA, the CDR3 is TGCGCCAGCAGCCAAGGGCCTCTTAAAAATGAGCAGTTCTTC.